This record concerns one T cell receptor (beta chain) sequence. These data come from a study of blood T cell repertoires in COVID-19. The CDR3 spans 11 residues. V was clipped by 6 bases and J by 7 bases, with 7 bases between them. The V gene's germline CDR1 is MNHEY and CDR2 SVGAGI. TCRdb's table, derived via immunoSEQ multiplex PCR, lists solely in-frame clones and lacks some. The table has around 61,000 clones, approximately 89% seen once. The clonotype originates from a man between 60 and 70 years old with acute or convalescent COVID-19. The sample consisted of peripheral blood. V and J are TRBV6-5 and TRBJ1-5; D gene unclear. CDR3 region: CASRAWQPQHF. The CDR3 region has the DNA TGTGCCAGCAGGGCTTGGCAGCCCCAGCATTTT.